What follows are 14 T cell receptor beta chains derived from one specimen sequenced in a study of Ad26.COV2.S vaccination and SARS-CoV-2 variants. Sample treatment: around 19 received Ad26.COV2.S at low or high dose, single or two shots; a few received placebo; per-sample allocation not given. Sampling occurred on day 63 after the first vaccine or placebo injection. Assay used: immunoSEQ multiplex PCR; TCRdb lists only in-frame clones, some missing. The sample yields about 420,000 clones, around 89% seen once. The specimen was peripheral blood, collected in a trial of Ad26.COV2.S vaccine versus placebo. The receptor set was obtained from a person aged 18-65 years who received the Ad26.COV2.S COVID-19 vaccine or a placebo.

This clone appeared once. V gene TRBV28 combines with J gene TRBJ1-1; D is possibly TRBD1 (5 bases). The CDR3 has 14 residues. V was clipped by 2 bases and J by 4 bases, with 11 bases between them. Per germline, CDR1 MDHEN and CDR2 SYDVKM. CDR3 in amino acids: CASSLLGTGTEAFF. The CDR3 DNA reads TGTGCCAGCAGTTTACTAGGGACCGGCACTGAAGCTTTCTTT. The full variable domain, completed using reference TRBV28 and TRBJ1-1, is DVKVTQSSRYLVKRTGEKVFLECVQDMDHENMFWYRQDPGLGLRLIYFSYDVKMKEKGDIPEGYSVSREKKERFSLILESASTNQTSMYLCASSLLGTGTEAFFGQGTRLTVV.

The rearrangement links TRBV28 to TRBJ1-4; 7 nucleotides line up with TRBD1. Trimming removed 3 bases from V and 3 bases from J; junction bases left unmatched: 7. Germline V lookup: CDR1 MDHEN, CDR2 SYDVKM. The CDR3 has 16 residues. The CDR3 DNA follows: TGTGCCAGCAGTTTGATCGATGGGACAGCTAATGAAAAACTGTTTTTT. It translates to CASSLIDGTANEKLFF.

V gene TRBV6-5 combines with J gene TRBJ1-1; TRBD1 aligns across 9 bases. This CDR3 region has 14 residues. CDR1 is MNHEY and CDR2 is SVGAGI in the germline V gene. Germline trimming cut 8 bases from V and 8 bases from J; bases unmatched to any gene: 12. The CDR3 region has the DNA TGTGCCAGCGGGCCAGGGACAGGGTCGGGGGAAGCTTTCTTT. It translates to CASGPGTGSGEAFF.

This clone came up once. The chain uses TRBV5-1 and TRBJ2-3, with 8 bases fitting TRBD1. CDR1 is SGHRS and CDR2 is YFSETQ in the germline V gene. The CDR3 has 15 residues. The junction had 4 bases not matched to a gene; V was cut back by 4 bases and J by 0 bases. The CDR3 is CASSAGQESTDTQYF. The DNA for the CDR3 is TGCGCCAGCAGCGCGGGACAGGAGAGCACAGATACGCAGTATTTT.

Regarding this clone: The same CDR3 can be traced to other DNA sequences in this sample. The chain carries TRBV6-5 and TRBJ2-7; the match to TRBD1 covers 9 bases. V was clipped by 6 bases and J by 3 bases; unmatched bases: 6. Germline CDR1 and CDR2: MNHEY and SVGAGI. The CDR3 length is 14 residues. CDR3 residues: CASSPGTGRYEQYF. CDR3 bases: TGTGCCAGCAGCCCCGGGACAGGGCGCTACGAGCAGTACTTC.

The rearrangement joins TRBV5-1 to TRBJ2-1; either TRBD1 or TRBD2 may fit D (6 bases each). Germline values: CDR1 SGHRS, CDR2 YFSETQ. The CDR3 is 15 amino acids. V lost 4 bases and J lost 8, with 19 bases in between. The CDR3 sequence is CASSPQRGVGDEQFF. As DNA, the CDR3 is TGCGCCAGCAGCCCCCAAAGGGGGGTAGGCGATGAGCAGTTCTTC.

The chain couples TRBV15 to TRBJ1-2; unclear D gene. Germline V gene data show CDR1 as LNHNV and CDR2 as YYDKDF (reference sequence). V lost 0 bases and J 0 bases, leaving 5 bases between the germline ends. This CDR3 region has 14 residues. The CDR3 protein is CATSREATNYGYTF. DNA of the CDR3: TGTGCCACCAGCAGAGAGGCCACTAACTATGGCTACACCTTC.

The rearrangement joins TRBV12-5 to TRBJ2-5; a weak D match, TRBD2 (6 bases). Germline V gives CDR1 LGHNT, CDR2 FRNRAP. V lost 0 bases, J lost 5 bases, and 16 bases lay in between. CDR3 size: 16 residues. CDR3 protein: CASGLVRAGQLETQYF. The CDR3 DNA reads TGTGCTAGTGGTTTGGTACGGGCGGGGCAACTCGAGACCCAGTACTTC.

This chain links TRBV7-9 with TRBJ2-7, with D unresolved. The CDR3 contains 15 residues. Germline V gene data show CDR1 as SEHNR and CDR2 as FQNEAQ (reference sequence). The ends were cut back, 5 bases at V and 6 bases at J, with 20 bases in the middle. The CDR3 sequence: CASSGPGQASVEQYF. CDR3 nucleotides: TGTGCCAGCAGCGGCCCTGGGCAGGCATCCGTCGAGCAGTACTTC.

This clone was seen only once. The chain employs TRBV7-2 and TRBJ1-6; 8 nucleotides line up with TRBD1. The V and J ends lost 4 bases and 2 bases, in that order; junction bases with no gene match: 13. The length of the CDR3 is 19 residues. The germline gives CDR1 SGHTA, CDR2 FQGNSA. For the CDR3, the DNA is TGTGCCAGCAGCTCCTTAGGGGCCGGGACAGGAGCCTATAATTCACCCCTCCACTTT. Amino acid sequence: CASSSLGAGTGAYNSPLHF.

This clone appeared once. The chain recombines TRBV3-1 (or the pseudogene TRBV3-2) with TRBJ1-5, with D maybe TRBD1 (6 bases). Germline V CDR1 and CDR2: LGHDT, YNNKEL (reference sequence). There are 15 residues in the CDR3. V lost 0 bases, J lost 6 bases, and 12 bases lay in between. DNA of the CDR3: TGTGCCAGCAGCCAAGATTTAACAGGGAGTCAGCCCCAGCATTTT. Encoded protein: CASSQDLTGSQPQHF.

This rearrangement joins TRBV7-9 to TRBJ2-7, with a weak D call TRBD2 (6 bases). Trimming stripped 5 bases from V and 4 bases from J, with 12 bases between. CDR1 and CDR2 (germline): SEHNR, FQNEAQ (reference sequence). The CDR3 runs 13 residues. The CDR3 DNA reads TGTGCCAGCAGCCCGGGAGCATTTTACGAGCAGTACTTC. Protein product: CASSPGAFYEQYF. Filled out from reference TRBV7-9 and TRBJ2-7, the complete variable domain reads DTGVSQNPRHKITKRGQNVTFRCDPISEHNRLYWYRQTLGQGPEFLTYFQNEAQLEKSRLLSDRFSAERPKGSFSTLEIQRTEQGDSAMYLCASSPGAFYEQYFGPGTRLTVT.

The V call is TRBV18, the J call TRBJ1-5; no definite D call. The germline gives CDR1 KGHSH, CDR2 LQKENI. The V gene lost 3 bases and the J gene lost 4 bases, with 13 bases spanning the gap. This CDR3 region has 15 residues. The CDR3 nucleotides are TGTGCCAGCTCACCGGAGTCGGGGATAAATCAGCCCCAGCATTTT. Translation: CASSPESGINQPQHF.

This clone was seen a few times. The genes are TRBV7-2 and TRBJ2-7; perhaps TRBD2 as D (5 bases). Trimming left V 3 bases short and J 5 bases short, with 11 bases between. Germline V gene sequence: CDR1 SGHTA, CDR2 FQGNSA. The CDR3 has 13 amino acids. The CDR3 DNA follows: TGTGCCAGCAGCTTCGTTGAGGGCGACGAGCAGTACTTC. This sequence encodes CASSFVEGDEQYF.